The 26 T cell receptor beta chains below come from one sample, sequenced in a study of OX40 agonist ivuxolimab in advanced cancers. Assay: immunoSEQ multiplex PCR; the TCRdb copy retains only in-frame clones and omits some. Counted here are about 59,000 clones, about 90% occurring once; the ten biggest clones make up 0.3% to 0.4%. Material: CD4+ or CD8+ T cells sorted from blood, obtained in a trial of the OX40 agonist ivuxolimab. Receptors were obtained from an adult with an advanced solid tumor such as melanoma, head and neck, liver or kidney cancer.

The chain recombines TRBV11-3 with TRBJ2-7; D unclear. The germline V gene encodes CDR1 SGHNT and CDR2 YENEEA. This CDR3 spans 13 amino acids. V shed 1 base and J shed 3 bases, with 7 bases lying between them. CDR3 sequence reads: CASSLGANYEQYF. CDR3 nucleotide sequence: TGTGCCAGCAGCTTAGGAGCTAACTACGAGCAGTACTTC.

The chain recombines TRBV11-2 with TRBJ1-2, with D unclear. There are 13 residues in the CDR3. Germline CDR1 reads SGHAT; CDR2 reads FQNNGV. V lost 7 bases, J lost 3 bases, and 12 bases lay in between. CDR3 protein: CASNHYRDYGYTF. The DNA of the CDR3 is TGTGCCAGCAACCACTATAGGGACTATGGCTACACCTTC.

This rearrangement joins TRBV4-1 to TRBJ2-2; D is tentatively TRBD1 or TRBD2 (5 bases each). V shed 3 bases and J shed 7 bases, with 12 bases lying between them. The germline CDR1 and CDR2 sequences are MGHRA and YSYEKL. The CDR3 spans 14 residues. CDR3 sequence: CASSHPGRNGELFF. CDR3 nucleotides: TGCGCCAGCAGCCACCCGGGACGGAACGGGGAGCTGTTTTTT.

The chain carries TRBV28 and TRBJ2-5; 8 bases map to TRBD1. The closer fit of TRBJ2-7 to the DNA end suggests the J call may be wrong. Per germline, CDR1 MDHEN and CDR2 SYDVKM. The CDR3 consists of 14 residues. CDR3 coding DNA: TGTGCCAGCAAACGGACAGGGCGAGTCGACGAGCAGTACTTC. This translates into CASKRTGRVDEQYF.

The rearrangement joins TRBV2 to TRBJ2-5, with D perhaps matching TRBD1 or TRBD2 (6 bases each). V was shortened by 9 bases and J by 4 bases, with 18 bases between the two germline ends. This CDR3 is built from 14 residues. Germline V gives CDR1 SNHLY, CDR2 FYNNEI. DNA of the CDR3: TGTGCCAGGAGGGGGGTTCGGTCAAGAGAGACCCAGTACTTC. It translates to CARRGVRSRETQYF.

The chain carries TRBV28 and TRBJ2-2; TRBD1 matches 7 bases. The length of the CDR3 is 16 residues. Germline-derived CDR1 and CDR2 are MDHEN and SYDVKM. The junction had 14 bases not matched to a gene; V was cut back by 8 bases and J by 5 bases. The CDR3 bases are TGTGCCAGCGGAGATCTGGACAGGCCGAGGACCGGGGAGCTGTTTTTT. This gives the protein CASGDLDRPRTGELFF. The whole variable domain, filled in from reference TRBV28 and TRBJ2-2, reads DVKVTQSSRYLVKRTGEKVFLECVQDMDHENMFWYRQDPGLGLRLIYFSYDVKMKEKGDIPEGYSVSREKKERFSLILESASTNQTSMYLCASGDLDRPRTGELFFGEGSRLTVL.

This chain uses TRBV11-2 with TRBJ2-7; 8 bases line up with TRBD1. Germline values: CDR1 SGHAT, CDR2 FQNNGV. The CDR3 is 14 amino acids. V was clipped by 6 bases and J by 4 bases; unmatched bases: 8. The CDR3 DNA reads TGTGCCAGCAGACCCTATACAGGGGGATACGAGCAGTACTTC. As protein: CASRPYTGGYEQYF.

The CDR3 spells CASSLGTGVSAGNQPQHF. Written as DNA, the CDR3 is TGTGCCAGCAGCTTAGGGACAGGGGTATCTGCGGGCAATCAGCCCCAGCATTTT. The rearrangement joins TRBV7-9 to TRBJ1-5, with 9 bases matching TRBD1. The CDR3 spans 18 residues. Germline values: CDR1 SEHNR, CDR2 FQNEAQ (reference sequence). V lost 1 base and J lost 2; bases outside the gene matches: 9.

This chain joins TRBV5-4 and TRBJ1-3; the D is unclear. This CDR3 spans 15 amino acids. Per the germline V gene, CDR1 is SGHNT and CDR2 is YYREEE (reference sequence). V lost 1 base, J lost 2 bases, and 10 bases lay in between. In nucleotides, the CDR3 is TGTGCCAGCAGCTTGTCTATTAGTGCTGGAAACACCATATATTTT. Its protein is CASSLSISAGNTIYF. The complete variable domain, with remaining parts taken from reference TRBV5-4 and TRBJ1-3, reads ETGVTQSPTHLIKTRGQQVTLRCSSQSGHNTVSWYQQALGQGPQFIFQYYREEENGRGNFPPRFSGLQFPNYSSELNVNALELDDSALYLCASSLSISAGNTIYFGEGSWLTVV.

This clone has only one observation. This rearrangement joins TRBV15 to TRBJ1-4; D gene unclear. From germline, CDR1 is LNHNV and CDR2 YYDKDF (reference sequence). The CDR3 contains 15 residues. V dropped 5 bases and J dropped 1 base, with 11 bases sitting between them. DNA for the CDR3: TGTGCCACCAGCTCTAGCACTGGAACTAATGAAAAACTGTTTTTT. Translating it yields CATSSSTGTNEKLFF.

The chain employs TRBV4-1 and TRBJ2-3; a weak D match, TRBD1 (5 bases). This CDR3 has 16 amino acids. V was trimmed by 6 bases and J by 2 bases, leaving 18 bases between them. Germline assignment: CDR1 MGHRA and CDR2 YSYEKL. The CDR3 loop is CASRPQGLRSTDTQYF. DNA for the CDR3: TGCGCCAGCAGACCCCAGGGTCTGAGGTCCACAGATACGCAGTATTTT.

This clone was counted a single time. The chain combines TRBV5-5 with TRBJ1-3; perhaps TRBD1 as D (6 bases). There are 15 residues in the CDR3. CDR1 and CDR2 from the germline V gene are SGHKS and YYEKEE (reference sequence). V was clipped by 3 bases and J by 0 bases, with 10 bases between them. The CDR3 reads CASSSGQGSGNTIYF. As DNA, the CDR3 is TGTGCCAGCAGCTCGGGACAAGGCTCTGGAAACACCATATATTTT.

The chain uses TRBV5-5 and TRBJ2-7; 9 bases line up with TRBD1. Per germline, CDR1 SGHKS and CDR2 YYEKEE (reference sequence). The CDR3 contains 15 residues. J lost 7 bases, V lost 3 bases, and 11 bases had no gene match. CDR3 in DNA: TGTGCCAGCAGCTCGCCTGACAGGGGGACCCTGGAGCAGTACTTC. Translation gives CASSSPDRGTLEQYF.

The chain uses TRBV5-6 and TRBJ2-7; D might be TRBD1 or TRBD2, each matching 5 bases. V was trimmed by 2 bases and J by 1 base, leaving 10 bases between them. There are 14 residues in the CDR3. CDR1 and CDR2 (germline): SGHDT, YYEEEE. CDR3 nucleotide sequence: TGTGCCAGCAGCTTTGGGACGGCATCCTACGAGCAGTACTTC. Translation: CASSFGTASYEQYF. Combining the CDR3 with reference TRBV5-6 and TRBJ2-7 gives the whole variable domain DAGVTQSPTHLIKTRGQQVTLRCSPKSGHDTVSWYQQALGQGPQFIFQYYEEEERQRGNFPDRFSGHQFPNYSSELNVNALLLGDSALYLCASSFGTASYEQYFGPGTRLTVT.

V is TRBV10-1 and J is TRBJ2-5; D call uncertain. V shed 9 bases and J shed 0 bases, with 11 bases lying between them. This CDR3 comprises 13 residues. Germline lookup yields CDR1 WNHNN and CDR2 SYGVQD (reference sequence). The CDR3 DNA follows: TGCGCCAGTGGGCGGCCGGACCAAGAGACCCAGTACTTC. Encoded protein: CASGRPDQETQYF.

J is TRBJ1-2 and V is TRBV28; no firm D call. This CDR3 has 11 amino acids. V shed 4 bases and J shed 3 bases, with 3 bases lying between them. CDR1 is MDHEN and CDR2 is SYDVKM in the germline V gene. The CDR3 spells CASSSDYGYTF. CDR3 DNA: TGTGCCAGCAGTTCCGACTATGGCTACACCTTC.

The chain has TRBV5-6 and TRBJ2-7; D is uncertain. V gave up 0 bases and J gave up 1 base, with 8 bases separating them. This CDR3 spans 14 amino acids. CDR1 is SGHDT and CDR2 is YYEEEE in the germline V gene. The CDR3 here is CASSLVGISYEQYF. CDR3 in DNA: TGTGCCAGCAGCTTGGTTGGGATTTCCTACGAGCAGTACTTC. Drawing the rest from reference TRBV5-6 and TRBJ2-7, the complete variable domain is DAGVTQSPTHLIKTRGQQVTLRCSPKSGHDTVSWYQQALGQGPQFIFQYYEEEERQRGNFPDRFSGHQFPNYSSELNVNALLLGDSALYLCASSLVGISYEQYFGPGTRLTVT.

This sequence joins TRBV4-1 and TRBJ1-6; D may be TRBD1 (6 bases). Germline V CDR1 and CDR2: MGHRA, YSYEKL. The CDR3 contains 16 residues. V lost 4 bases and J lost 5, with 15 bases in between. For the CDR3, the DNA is TGCGCCAGCAGCCGTTCGCCGGGACAAAATAATTCACCCCTCCACTTT. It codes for CASSRSPGQNNSPLHF.

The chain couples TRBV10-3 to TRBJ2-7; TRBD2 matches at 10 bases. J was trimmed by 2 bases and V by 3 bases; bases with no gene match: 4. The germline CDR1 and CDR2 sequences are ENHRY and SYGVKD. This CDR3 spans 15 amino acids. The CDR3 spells CAISDSGTSAYEQYF. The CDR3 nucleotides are TGTGCCATCAGTGATTCCGGGACTAGCGCCTACGAGCAGTACTTC.

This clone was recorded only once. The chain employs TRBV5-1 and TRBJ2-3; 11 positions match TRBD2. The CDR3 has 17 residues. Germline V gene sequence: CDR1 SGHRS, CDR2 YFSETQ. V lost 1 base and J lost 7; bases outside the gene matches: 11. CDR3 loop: CASSLLLAGGEVYTQYF. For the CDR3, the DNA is TGCGCCAGCAGCTTGTTGCTAGCGGGAGGCGAGGTATATACGCAGTATTTT.

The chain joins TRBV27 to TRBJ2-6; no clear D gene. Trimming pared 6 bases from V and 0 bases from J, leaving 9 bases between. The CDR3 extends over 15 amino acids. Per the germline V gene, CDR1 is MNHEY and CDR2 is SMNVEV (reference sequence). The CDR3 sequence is CASSKLNSGANVLTF. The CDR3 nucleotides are TGTGCCAGCAGCAAATTGAACTCTGGGGCCAACGTCCTGACTTTC.

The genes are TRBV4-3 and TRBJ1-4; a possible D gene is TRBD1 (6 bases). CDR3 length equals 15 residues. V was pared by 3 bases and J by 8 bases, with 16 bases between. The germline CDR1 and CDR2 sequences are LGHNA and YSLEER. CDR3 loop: CASSQTGQSIEKLFF. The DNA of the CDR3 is TGCGCCAGCAGCCAGACCGGACAGAGCATCGAAAAACTGTTTTTT.

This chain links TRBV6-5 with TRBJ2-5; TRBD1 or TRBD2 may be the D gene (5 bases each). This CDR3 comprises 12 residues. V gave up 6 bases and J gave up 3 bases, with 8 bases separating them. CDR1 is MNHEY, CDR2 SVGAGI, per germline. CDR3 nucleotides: TGTGCCAGCAGGGTGGGGGAAGAGACCCAGTACTTC. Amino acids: CASRVGEETQYF.

The CDR3 sequence is CASSPGGRGYEQYF. DNA of the CDR3: TGTGCCAGCTCACCAGGGGGCAGAGGCTACGAGCAGTACTTC. This chain links TRBV18 with TRBJ2-7; TRBD1 might be the D (6 bases). CDR1 KGHSH and CDR2 LQKENI come from the germline V gene. Trimming took 2 bases from V and 3 from J, leaving 11 bases between them. The length of the CDR3 is 14 residues.

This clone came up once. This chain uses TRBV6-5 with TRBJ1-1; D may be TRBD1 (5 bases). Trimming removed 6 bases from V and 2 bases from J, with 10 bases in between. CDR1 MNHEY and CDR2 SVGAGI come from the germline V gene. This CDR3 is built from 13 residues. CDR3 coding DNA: TGTGCCAGCAGGGGGCTAGGTAACACTGAAGCTTTCTTT. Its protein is CASRGLGNTEAFF.

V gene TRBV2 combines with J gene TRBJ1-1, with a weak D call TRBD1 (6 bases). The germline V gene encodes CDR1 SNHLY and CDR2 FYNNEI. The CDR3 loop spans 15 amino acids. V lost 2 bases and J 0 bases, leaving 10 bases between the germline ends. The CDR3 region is CASSENREVNTEAFF. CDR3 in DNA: TGTGCCAGCAGTGAAAACAGGGAAGTGAACACTGAAGCTTTCTTT. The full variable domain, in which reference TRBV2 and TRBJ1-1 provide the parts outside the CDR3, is EPEVTQTPSHQVTQMGQEVILRCVPISNHLYFYWYRQILGQKVEFLVSFYNNEISEKSEIFDDQFSVERPDGSNFTLKIRSTKLEDSAMYFCASSENREVNTEAFFGQGTRLTVV.